This T cell receptor beta chain stems from a study of regulatory T cells in long-lasting Graves disease. Study-level points and caveats: Persistent disease preferred TRBV28, TRBJ1-2 and TRBJ2-5; new disease, TRBV20-1 and TRBJ2-1.

The time point here: persistent/refractory GD, antithyroid drugs over 5 years with positive TRAb. The TCR library used RNA extracted from PBMCs. Germline values: CDR1 SGHDN, CDR2 FVKESK. J gave up 4 bases and V 1 base, and 9 bases lay outside the gene matches. This CDR3 has 16 amino acids. In the case of this clonotype: Its antigen is as yet unknown.

Arm-PCR with iRepertoire HTBI primers amplified the CDR3 regions for these TCR beta libraries. TCRdb itself ran the multiplex PCR reads through MiXCR, one entry per CDR3 protein. The sample includes around 340,000 distinct CDR3 sequences, roughly 21% of them seen just once. J is TRBJ2-5 and V is TRBV14; TRBD1 agrees at 7 bases. This clonotype was obtained from a female donor with Graves disease. The sample was peripheral blood mononuclear cells (PBMCs), taken when the disease was refractory, from a patient treated with antithyroid drugs. The CDR3 DNA follows: TGTGCCAGCAGCCAAGTCCCAGGGGGATCGGGAGAGACCCAGTACTTC. Encoded protein: CASSQVPGGSGETQYF.